These T cell receptor beta chains were read from a single sample in a study of OX40 agonist ivuxolimab in advanced cancers. Profiled with immunoSEQ multiplex PCR; TCRdb holds only in-frame clones, not every one. The sample lists about 75,000 clones, about 85% occurring once. This specimen was CD4+ or CD8+ T cells sorted from blood, taken in a trial of the OX40 agonist ivuxolimab. These receptors were collected from an adult with an advanced solid tumor such as melanoma, head and neck, liver or kidney cancer. The CDR3 runs from the conserved cysteine through the conserved F or W. A D gene is named only where the DNA matches it firmly. Only some rows state a clone size, as once, few, many or a class for expanded clones.

cdr3_aa | cdr3_nt | d_call | j_call | clone_size | v_call | cdr3_length
CASSLEGANRQPQHF | TGTGCCAGCAGCTTAGAGGGGGCCAACCGGCAGCCCCAGCATTTT | - | TRBJ1-5 | - | TRBV11-2 | 15
CASSLGLAGGTFYNEQFF | TGTGCCAGCAGCTTAGGGCTAGCGGGAGGTACCTTCTACAATGAGCAGTTCTTC | TRBD2 | TRBJ2-1 | - | TRBV7-6 | 18
CASSSSKGRGEDTQYF | TGTGCCAGCAGCTCCAGCAAAGGCAGGGGGGAAGATACGCAGTATTTT | - | TRBJ2-3 | - | TRBV7-9 | 16
CASSSLSYEQYF | TGTGCCAGCAGCTCCCTCTCCTACGAGCAGTACTTC | - | TRBJ2-7 | - | TRBV11-2 | 12
CASSLLAGGWTYNEQFF | TGCGCCAGCAGCTTACTAGCGGGAGGATGGACGTACAATGAGCAGTTCTTC | TRBD2 | TRBJ2-1 | - | TRBV5-1 | 17
CASSLDRHYGYTF | TGTGCCAGCAGCTTAGACAGACACTATGGCTACACCTTC | - | TRBJ1-2 | - | TRBV7-2 | 13
CASSLAVADTQYF | TGTGCCAGCAGCTTAGCGGTTGCAGATACGCAGTATTTT | - | TRBJ2-3 | - | TRBV11-3 | 13
CATSPHILQTQETQYF | TGTGCCACCAGCCCTCACATACTACAGACCCAAGAGACCCAGTACTTC | - | TRBJ2-5 | - | TRBV15 | 16
CASSGSQPNEQFF | TGTGCCAGCAGTGGAAGTCAGCCCAATGAGCAGTTCTTC | - | TRBJ2-1 | - | TRBV6-1 | 13
CASSRTGDTGELFF | TGCGCCAGCAGCCGGACAGGGGACACCGGGGAGCTGTTTTTT | TRBD1 | TRBJ2-2 | - | TRBV5-1 | 14
CASTTSMNTEAFF | TGTGCCAGTACGACATCTATGAACACTGAAGCTTTCTTT | - | TRBJ1-1 | - | TRBV19 | 13
CASIFADEKLFF | TGTGCCAGCATCTTTGCAGATGAAAAACTGTTTTTT | - | TRBJ1-4 | - | TRBV2 | 12
CASSLARTVTNEKLFF | TGTGCCAGCTCACTTGCCCGGACGGTAACTAATGAAAAACTGTTTTTT | - | TRBJ1-4 | - | TRBV18 | 16
CASSDAQGAWNEQFF | TGTGCCAGCAGTGACGCCCAGGGGGCCTGGAATGAGCAGTTCTTC | TRBD1 | TRBJ2-1 | - | TRBV28 | 15
CASRGVAEGYEQYF | TGTGCCAGTCGGGGAGTAGCGGAGGGTTACGAGCAGTACTTC | - | TRBJ2-7 | - | TRBV27 | 14
CASSEQEKLFF | TGTGCCAGCAGTGAACAGGAAAAACTGTTTTTT | - | TRBJ1-4 | - | TRBV28 | 11
CASSPPGFGREGYEQYF | TGTGCCAGCAGCCCCCCAGGGTTCGGGCGGGAGGGATACGAGCAGTACTTC | TRBD2 | TRBJ2-7 | - | TRBV11-2 | 17
CASRGQGVGGELFF | TGTGCCAGCAGAGGACAGGGTGTAGGCGGGGAGCTGTTTTTT | TRBD1 | TRBJ2-2 | - | TRBV2 | 14
CSVEDLGGLRGRSTDTQYF | TGCAGCGTTGAAGATCTTGGGGGCCTGAGGGGGCGCAGCACAGATACGCAGTATTTT | TRBD1 | TRBJ2-3 | - | TRBV29-1 | 19
CASSLDRTDIQYF | TGTGCCAGCAGCTTGGACAGGACAGACATTCAGTACTTC | - | TRBJ2-4 | once | TRBV5-4 | 13
CASRSTGTDTQYF | TGTGCCAGCAGGTCAACAGGCACAGATACGCAGTATTTT | - | TRBJ2-3 | - | TRBV2 | 13
CASSLYLTYNEQFF | TGTGCCAGCAGCTTGTACCTGACCTACAATGAGCAGTTCTTC | - | TRBJ2-1 | - | TRBV5-4 | 14
CASSEVTALSGYTF | TGTGCCAGCAGTGAAGTCACAGCTCTAAGCGGCTACACCTTC | - | TRBJ1-2 | - | TRBV6-1 | 14
CSVEAGTSGTYEQYF | TGCAGCGTTGAAGCCGGGACTAGCGGGACCTACGAGCAGTACTTC | TRBD2 | TRBJ2-7 | - | TRBV29-1 | 15
CASSFQRGAKNIQYF | TGTGCCAGCAGCTTCCAACGGGGGGCCAAAAACATTCAGTACTTC | - | TRBJ2-4 | - | TRBV11-2 | 15
CATRGTGDSGNTIYF | TGTGCCACCAGAGGAACAGGCGACTCTGGAAACACCATATATTTT | - | TRBJ1-3 | - | TRBV15 | 15
CASSLGPGVSAQPQHF | TGTGCCAGCAGCTTGGGCCCAGGGGTGTCGGCACAGCCCCAGCATTTT | - | TRBJ1-5 | - | TRBV5-4 | 16
CASSPVQGQPQHF | TGTGCCAGTAGTCCTGTTCAGGGTCAGCCCCAGCATTTT | - | TRBJ1-5 | few | TRBV19 | 13
CASSFVPAGGGNEQFF | TGCGCCAGCAGCTTTGTCCCAGCGGGAGGGGGGAATGAGCAGTTCTTC | TRBD2 | TRBJ2-1 | - | TRBV5-1 | 16
CASSLVLGPRGEQYF | TGTGCCAGCAGCTTGGTCCTCGGGCCGCGGGGGGAGCAGTACTTC | TRBD2 | TRBJ2-7 | - | TRBV5-6 | 15
CASSPRQGTGNTIYF | TGTGCCAGCAGCCCACGACAGGGTACTGGAAACACCATATATTTT | TRBD1 | TRBJ1-3 | - | TRBV5-4 | 15
CASRGQGETQYF | TGTGCCAGCAGAGGTCAGGGGGAGACCCAGTACTTC | - | TRBJ2-5 | few | TRBV2 | 12
CASSERGQAIQPQHF | TGTGCCAGCAGTGAAAGGGGGCAGGCTATTCAGCCCCAGCATTTT | TRBD1 | TRBJ1-5 | - | TRBV6-1 | 15
CASRKPGQGPPSSYEQYF | TGTGCCAGCAGAAAACCGGGACAGGGGCCCCCAAGCTCCTACGAGCAGTACTTC | TRBD1 | TRBJ2-7 | - | TRBV28 | 18
CASSLGAAGNQPQHF | TGTGCCAGCAGCTTAGGGGCAGCGGGCAATCAGCCCCAGCATTTT | - | TRBJ1-5 | - | TRBV7-2 | 15
CASSGLEDTQYF | TGCGCCAGCTCAGGACTAGAAGATACGCAGTATTTT | TRBD2 | TRBJ2-3 | - | TRBV10-1 | 12
CASSLEGAGPYNEQFF | TGTGCCAGCAGCTTAGAGGGGGCGGGACCCTACAATGAGCAGTTCTTC | - | TRBJ2-1 | - | TRBV11-3 | 16